The 12 T cell receptor beta chains below come from one sample, sequenced in a study of early T cells in non-severe SARS-CoV-2 infection. TCRdb ran MiXCR on the 5' RACE reads and lists one entry per CDR3 protein. The data show tens of thousands of distinct CDR3 sequences, with roughly 4% seen just once and about a tenth held by the top ten. The sample was whole blood. These receptors all stem from an adult who was a healthcare worker with PCR-confirmed SARS-CoV-2 infection or an uninfected control (not recorded which).

This clonotype was counted ten times or more. In nucleotides, the CDR3 is TGTGCCAGCAGCGTAGAGGGCAGGGGAGGAGAAAAACTGTTTTTT. It yields the protein CASSVEGRGGEKLFF. The chain employs TRBV9 and TRBJ1-4, with D tentatively TRBD1 (6 bases). Germline CDR1 SGDLS, CDR2 YYNGEE. V dropped 0 bases and J dropped 8 bases, with 14 bases sitting between them. This CDR3 contains 15 residues.

This clonotype was counted only a few times. The V call is TRBV27, the J call TRBJ2-1; 8 nucleotides match TRBD2. CDR3 length: 16 amino acids. The germline CDR1 and CDR2 sequences are MNHEY and SMNVEV (reference sequence). Losses at the gene ends were 0 bases for V and 2 bases for J; bases not matched to a gene: 3. The chain's CDR3 is CASSLSRLATYNEQFF. The CDR3 nucleotides read TGTGCCAGCAGTTTATCGAGACTAGCGACCTACAATGAGCAGTTCTTC.

There are many counts of this clonotype. The genes are TRBV25-1 and TRBJ1-2; D is unclear. Trimming took off 3 bases at V and 2 bases at J, with 7 bases between the two ends. Per germline, CDR1 MGHDK and CDR2 SYGVNS. The CDR3 covers 13 residues. CDR3 nucleotides: TGTGCCAGCAGTGAGGGTCCGAACTATGGCTACACCTTC. Amino acids: CASSEGPNYGYTF.

This clonotype was observed many times. This chain links TRBV28 with TRBJ1-1; D gene uncertain. The CDR3 loop spans 12 amino acids. Germline V CDR1 and CDR2: MDHEN, SYDVKM. Between the trimmed V and J ends, which lost 5 bases and 8 bases, there was a span of 12 bases. The CDR3 region is CASSRRRAEAFF. The CDR3 DNA reads TGTGCCAGCAGTAGAAGGAGGGCCGAAGCTTTCTTT.

This clonotype was detected only a few times. The genes are TRBV5-1 and TRBJ2-1; no firm D call. CDR3 length: 14 residues. V was trimmed by 0 bases and J by 7 bases, leaving 11 bases between them. The V gene's germline CDR1 is SGHRS and CDR2 YFSETQ. The CDR3 nucleotides read TGCGCCAGCAGCTTGGCTTATCATAAGAATGAGCAGTTCTTC. It codes for CASSLAYHKNEQFF.

This clonotype was recorded many times. This chain connects TRBV29-1 to TRBJ1-5; a weak D match, TRBD1 (6 bases). Trimming removed 7 bases at V and 4 bases at J, with 14 bases between. From germline, CDR1 is SQVTM and CDR2 ANQGSEA. CDR3 size: 13 residues. CDR3: CSGQQGINQPQHF. The CDR3 nucleotides read TGCAGCGGCCAACAGGGAATTAATCAGCCCCAGCATTTT. The variable domain in full, completed from reference TRBV29-1 and TRBJ1-5, reads SAVISQKPSRDICQRGTSLTIQCQVDSQVTMMFWYRQQPGQSLTLIATANQGSEATYESGFVIDKFPISRPNLTFSTLTVSNMSPEDSSIYLCSGQQGINQPQHFGDGTRLSIL.

This clonotype showed up many times. The chain has TRBV20-1 and TRBJ2-3, with TRBD2 identical over 7 bases. CDR1 DFQATT and CDR2 SNEGSKA come from the germline V gene (reference sequence). The junction had 2 bases not matched to a gene; V was cut back by 6 bases and J by 2 bases. CDR3 size: 12 residues. CDR3 DNA: TGCAGTGCAGAGCGGGACACAGATACGCAGTATTTT. This codes for CSAERDTDTQYF.

This clonotype was detected many times. This chain joins TRBV14 and TRBJ1-1; D call uncertain. Germline loops: CDR1 SGHDN, CDR2 FVKESK. Trimming left V 4 bases short and J 1 base short, with 7 bases between. The CDR3 has 13 amino acids. The CDR3 protein is CASSPKGNTEAFF. CDR3 nucleotides: TGTGCCAGCAGCCCCAAGGGGAACACTGAAGCTTTCTTT.

By proportion, this clonotype is medium-sized (0.01 to 0.1%). V and J are TRBV11-2 and TRBJ2-7, with 10 bases matching TRBD2. Germline trimming cut 6 bases from V and 5 bases from J; bases unmatched to any gene: 7. CDR3 size: 14 residues. Germline values: CDR1 SGHAT, CDR2 FQNNGV. This chain's CDR3 is CASSSSGSVNEQYF. DNA for the CDR3: TGTGCCAGCAGTTCTAGCGGGAGTGTCAACGAGCAGTACTTC.

This clonotype occurred many times. J is TRBJ2-7 and V is TRBV14; 7 nucleotides match TRBD1. The germline V gene has CDR1 SGHDN and CDR2 FVKESK. CDR3 length equals 13 residues. Trimming at V came to 0 bases and at J to 6 bases, leaving 2 bases not matched to a gene. The DNA of the CDR3 is TGTGCCAGCAGCCAAGATCACAGGGGCGAGCAGTACTTC. This codes for CASSQDHRGEQYF.

Ten or more counts support this clonotype. The junction departs from the called germline gene at one end, perhaps through a read error. The chain couples TRBV14 to TRBJ2-7; the match to TRBD1 covers 7 bases. This CDR3 comprises 13 residues. Germline V gene sequence: CDR1 SGHDN, CDR2 FVKESK. CDR3 coding DNA: TGTGCCAGCAGCCAAGACGGGACAGCCTCGAATTTCTTC. It yields the protein CASSQDGTASNFF. Full variable domain (missing parts from reference TRBV14 and TRBJ2-7): EAGVTQFPSHSVIEKGQTVTLRCDPISGHDNLYWYRRVMGKEIKFLLHFVKESKQDESGMPNNRFLAERTGGTYSTLKVQPAELEDSGVYFCASSQDGTASNFFGPGTRLTVT.

This clonotype was found a few times. The V call is TRBV11-1, the J call TRBJ2-2; D possibly corresponds to TRBD1 (5 bases). Germline-derived CDR1 and CDR2 are SGHAT and FQDESV (reference sequence). The CDR3 length is 14 residues. The V end lost 1 base, the J end lost 4 bases, and 7 bases lay between the germline ends. In nucleotides, the CDR3 is TGTGCCAGCAGCTTAGGAGACAGCACCGGGGAGCTGTTTTTT. Amino acid sequence: CASSLGDSTGELFF.